These 13 T cell receptor beta chains were all obtained from the same sample, sequenced in a study of blood T cell repertoires in COVID-19. Assay used: immunoSEQ multiplex PCR; TCRdb lists only in-frame clones, some missing. The top ten clones hold approximately 2% of a sample with about 280,000 clones, approximately 88% of them seen once. The sequenced sample consisted of peripheral blood. The receptor source for this set is a man aged 50 or older with acute or convalescent COVID-19.

The V gene is TRBV7-2, the J gene TRBJ1-1; unclear D gene. The V and J ends lost 1 base and 1 base respectively, with 7 bases between them. CDR1 is SGHTA and CDR2 is FQGNSA in the germline V gene. The CDR3 runs 14 residues. The CDR3 loop is CASSLGVPNTEAFF. CDR3 sequence (DNA): TGTGCCAGCAGCTTAGGAGTCCCGAACACTGAAGCTTTCTTT.

The CDR3, as DNA: TGTGCCAGCAGCTCGGGGGGGCCGGCGGATACGCAGTATTTT. Translated: CASSSGGPADTQYF. The chain carries TRBV11-3 and TRBJ2-3; 8 positions agree with TRBD2. Per the germline V gene, CDR1 is SGHNT and CDR2 is YENEEA. Losses at the gene ends were 4 bases for V and 6 bases for J; bases not matched to a gene: 6. CDR3 length: 14 residues.

The rearrangement links TRBV10-1 to TRBJ1-4; D is uncertain. Trimming left V 0 bases short and J 11 bases short, with 13 bases between. The CDR3 is 14 residues long. Germline-derived CDR1 and CDR2 are WNHNN and SYGVQD (reference sequence). The CDR3 spells CASSESRSGYKLFF. The CDR3 region has the DNA TGCGCCAGCAGTGAGTCACGTTCGGGGTACAAACTGTTTTTT.

The chain combines TRBV5-5 with TRBJ2-2, with no clear D. Trimming pared 2 bases from V and 4 bases from J, leaving 12 bases between. The CDR3 has 15 amino acids. The germline V gene has CDR1 SGHKS and CDR2 YYEKEE (reference sequence). The CDR3 DNA sequence: TGTGCCAGCAGCTTTGCGTTGGTGGTCACCGGGGAGCTGTTTTTT. Its translation is CASSFALVVTGELFF. Together with reference TRBV5-5 and TRBJ2-2, the CDR3 gives the full variable domain: DAGVTQSPTHLIKTRGQQVTLRCSPISGHKSVSWYQQVLGQGPQFIFQYYEKEERGRGNFPDRFSARQFPNYSSELNVNALLLGDSALYLCASSFALVVTGELFFGEGSRLTVL.

The rearrangement uses TRBV5-1 and TRBJ1-1; tentative D call: TRBD1 (6 bases). Germline CDR1 is SGHRS and CDR2 is YFSETQ. There are 13 residues in the CDR3. V was pared by 9 bases and J by 0 bases, with 12 bases between. The CDR3 nucleotides are TGCGCCACCAGACAGGAGTTGAACACTGAAGCTTTCTTT. Its translation: CATRQELNTEAFF. Full variable domain (missing parts from reference TRBV5-1 and TRBJ1-1): KAGVTQTPRYLIKTRGQQVTLSCSPISGHRSVSWYQQTPGQGLQFLFEYFSETQRNKGNFPGRFSGRQFSNSRSEMNVSTLELGDSALYLCATRQELNTEAFFGQGTRLTVV.

The chain carries TRBV29-1 and TRBJ2-5; TRBD1 is a possible D gene (5 bases). The ends were cut back, 8 bases at V and 5 bases at J, with 15 bases in the middle. CDR1 and CDR2 from the germline V gene are SQVTM and ANQGSEA. The CDR3 is 12 amino acids. This chain's CDR3 is CSIHQGEETQYF. CDR3 bases: TGCAGCATCCATCAGGGTGAGGAGACCCAGTACTTC.

The chain has TRBV5-8 and TRBJ2-2, with D maybe TRBD1 (5 bases). The CDR3 is 15 residues long. In germline, CDR1 is SGHTS, CDR2 YDEGEE. Trimming cost V 1 base and J 2 bases, with 9 bases left between them. DNA for the CDR3: TGTGCCAGCAGCTTGCTGGGGCTCAACACCGGGGAGCTGTTTTTT. It specifies CASSLLGLNTGELFF. Using reference TRBV5-8 and TRBJ2-2 for the parts outside the CDR3, the full variable domain is EAGVTQSPTHLIKTRGQQATLRCSPISGHTSVYWYQQALGLGLQFLLWYDEGEERNRGNFPPRFSGRQFPNYSSELNVNALELEDSALYLCASSLLGLNTGELFFGEGSRLTVL.

The chain links TRBV7-8 to TRBJ2-3, with D tentatively TRBD1 (8 bases). The germline V and J ends were trimmed by 5 bases and 8 bases, with 26 bases remaining between them. Germline V gene lookup returns CDR1 SGHVS and CDR2 FQNEAQ. The CDR3 is 17 amino acids. The CDR3 region has the DNA TGTGCCAGCAGCCTAACAGGGGGGGGCCGACCCTGGGGTACGCAGTATTTT. This encodes CASSLTGGGRPWGTQYF.

This clone was picked up one time. V gene TRBV12-3 or TRBV12-4 combines with J gene TRBJ2-7; 11 bases line up with TRBD1. CDR3 length equals 12 residues. The V and J ends lost 7 bases and 13 bases, in that order; junction bases with no gene match: 9. CDR3 in amino acids: CASTRTGGDIYF. The CDR3 DNA reads TGTGCCAGCACCCGGACAGGGGGCGATATCTACTTC.

The V and J genes are TRBV25-1 and TRBJ1-1; 9 nucleotides align to TRBD1. The CDR3 is 16 amino acids. V was clipped by 4 bases and J by 4 bases; unmatched bases: 10. The V gene's germline CDR1 is MGHDK and CDR2 SYGVNS. The CDR3 coding sequence is TGTGCCAGCAGTGCACCCACGGGACAGGGTGGCACTGAAGCTTTCTTT. As protein: CASSAPTGQGGTEAFF.

The gene calls are TRBV19 and TRBJ1-5; D uncertain. The CDR3 runs to 14 residues. The V end was cut by 1 base, the J end by 3 bases, with 7 bases between. CDR1 is LNHDA and CDR2 is SQIVND in the germline V gene (reference sequence). The CDR3 region has the DNA TGTGCCAGTAGTATAGTCCCTTTCAATCAGCCCCAGCATTTT. This encodes CASSIVPFNQPQHF.

A remark on this clone: This CDR3 is also generated by other DNA sequences in the sample. This chain joins TRBV5-1 and TRBJ2-3, with D perhaps matching TRBD2 (6 bases). Looked up from germline, CDR1 is SGHRS and CDR2 is YFSETQ. CDR3 length: 15 residues. Trimming cost V 2 bases and J 0 bases, with 10 bases left between them. CDR3 residues: CASSFLAGSTDTQYF. The CDR3 DNA reads as TGCGCCAGCAGCTTCCTGGCGGGGAGCACAGATACGCAGTATTTT.

This clone was seen only once. The chain joins TRBV3-1 (or the pseudogene TRBV3-2) to TRBJ1-2, with a tentative D call TRBD1 (5 bases). CDR1 is LGHDT and CDR2 is YNNKEL in the germline V gene (reference sequence). The V gene lost 3 bases and the J gene lost 2 bases, with 16 bases spanning the gap. The CDR3 loop spans 16 amino acids. CDR3 in amino acids: CASSQSNRDSNYGYTF. The CDR3 DNA follows: TGTGCCAGCAGCCAGTCCAATCGGGACTCCAACTATGGCTACACCTTC.